Below are 12 T cell receptor beta chains sequenced from a single sample in a study of shared clonotypes between healthy human individuals (dated by TCRdb to 2020 to 2022). The method behind the library was the immunoSEQ multiplex PCR assay. Imported from immuneACCESS, the table was reduced by TCRdb to in-frame sequences with V and J called. These copies leave out some clones; in studies compared against another copy, an unresolved V gene accounts for under half, and the cause of the remainder is not known. The sample table records more than 2 million clones; approximately 94% of these occur just once. Roughly 0.13% of the sample comes from the top ten. The specimen was naive CD4+ T cells sorted from blood. The sample's cell subset or site label, in plain terms: CD45RA+ positively selected. The receptors originated from a man younger than 35 in good health.

In the case of this clone: Its ends do not fully match the called genes, so a read error is possible. This chain uses TRBV7-7 with TRBJ2-1; 10 bases map to TRBD2. This CDR3 contains 15 residues. Germline lookup yields CDR1 SSHAT and CDR2 FNYEAQ (reference sequence). CDR3 nucleotide sequence: TGTGCTAGCAGCTTAGCAAGCGGGAGGGGGGGTGAGCAGTTCTTC. Its translation: CASSLASGRGGEQFF.

The chain has TRBV5-6 and TRBJ1-2; D is unclear. This CDR3 has 15 residues. V was cut by 4 bases and J by 4 bases, with 17 bases left in between. Germline CDR1 SGHDT, CDR2 YYEEEE. Written as DNA, the CDR3 is TGTGCCAGCAGCCTCCCGGGGTCAGTTCGCTATGGCTACACCTTC. Translated: CASSLPGSVRYGYTF.

Worth noting for this clone: Germline and junction disagree at one end, which may indicate a read error. Other DNA sequences of this sample code for an identical CDR3. This sequence joins TRBV5-1 and TRBJ2-7; D unresolved. CDR1 and CDR2 from the germline V gene are SGHRS and YFSETQ. The CDR3 is 14 amino acids. Here the CDR3 DNA reads TGCGCCAGCAGCTTGGGGCAGGCATCCTACGAGCAATACTTC. Its translation is CASSLGQASYEQYF.

The gene calls are TRBV7-2 and TRBJ2-7, with D unresolved. CDR3 size: 13 residues. Trimming stripped 3 bases from V and 4 bases from J, with 10 bases between. Germline V CDR1 and CDR2: SGHTA, FQGNSA. The CDR3 sequence is CASSFEAYYEQYF. Here the CDR3 DNA reads TGTGCCAGCAGCTTTGAGGCCTATTACGAGCAGTACTTC.

The chain joins TRBV11-2 to TRBJ2-7; the D call may be TRBD1 or TRBD2 (5 bases each). Trimming pared 2 bases from V and 7 bases from J, leaving 9 bases between. Looked up from germline, CDR1 is SGHAT and CDR2 is FQNNGV. The CDR3 extends over 12 amino acids. For the CDR3, the DNA is TGTGCCAGCAGCTTAAGGGGAGATGAGCAGTACTTC. Translation gives CASSLRGDEQYF.

The CDR3 is CASSVGLAGGPGNVGKNIQYF. The CDR3 DNA reads as TGTGCCAGCAGCGTCGGACTAGCGGGAGGGCCGGGTAACGTCGGCAAAAACATTCAGTACTTC. The chain joins TRBV9 to TRBJ2-4, with 15 bases that match TRBD2. Trimming removed 2 bases from V and 3 bases from J; junction bases left unmatched: 15. This CDR3 comprises 21 residues. CDR1 and CDR2 (germline): SGDLS, YYNGEE.

V usage is TRBV7-2 and J usage is TRBJ2-2, with 8 nucleotides matching TRBD2. The CDR3 loop spans 16 amino acids. Germline V lookup: CDR1 SGHTA, CDR2 FQGNSA. V lost 5 bases, J lost 0 bases, and 5 bases stayed unmatched. The CDR3 sequence: CASSQGLVTNTGELFF. The CDR3 nucleotides read TGTGCCAGCAGCCAGGGACTAGTAACGAACACCGGGGAGCTGTTTTTT. Full variable domain (missing parts from reference TRBV7-2 and TRBJ2-2): GAGVSQSPSNKVTEKGKDVELRCDPISGHTALYWYRQSLGQGLEFLIYFQGNSAPDKSGLPSDRFSAERTGGSVSTLTIQRTQQEDSAVYLCASSQGLVTNTGELFFGEGSRLTVL.

Turning to this clone: The same CDR3 can be traced to other DNA sequences in this sample. This chain links TRBV11-2 with TRBJ2-7; D is perhaps TRBD1 (5 bases). The V and J ends lost 5 bases and 3 bases respectively, with 11 bases between them. CDR1 SGHAT and CDR2 FQNNGV come from the germline V gene. CDR3 length: 13 residues. The CDR3 loop is CASSPRTYYEQYF. The CDR3 DNA is TGTGCCAGCAGCCCCAGGACATACTACGAGCAGTACTTC. Using reference TRBV11-2 and TRBJ2-7 for the parts outside the CDR3, the full variable domain is EAGVAQSPRYKIIEKRQSVAFWCNPISGHATLYWYQQILGQGPKLLIQFQNNGVVDDSQLPKDRFSAERLKGVDSTLKIQPAKLEDSAVYLCASSPRTYYEQYFGPGTRLTVT.

Turning to this clone: Different DNA sequences within this sample yield the same CDR3. The genes are TRBV15 and TRBJ1-5, with 8 bases identical to TRBD1. V lost 1 base, J lost 0 bases, and 2 bases stayed unmatched. CDR3 length: 16 amino acids. Germline V gene lookup returns CDR1 LNHNV and CDR2 YYDKDF (reference sequence). DNA for the CDR3: TGTGCCACCAGCAGAGGAGGACAGGGTAGCAATCAGCCCCAGCATTTT. It yields the protein CATSRGGQGSNQPQHF.

The chain links TRBV5-1 to TRBJ2-5, with D uncertain. This CDR3 region has 16 residues. The V gene lost 1 base and the J gene lost 3 bases, with 16 bases spanning the gap. Per the germline V gene, CDR1 is SGHRS and CDR2 is YFSETQ. The CDR3 loop is CASSLTTHDTEETQYF. For the CDR3, the DNA is TGCGCCAGCAGCTTGACCACTCATGACACTGAAGAGACCCAGTACTTC.

The count of this clone is one. V is TRBV5-4 and J is TRBJ1-1; D is uncertain. CDR3 length equals 15 residues. V lost 0 bases, J lost 2 bases, and 11 bases lay in between. CDR1 and CDR2 from the germline V gene are SGHNT and YYREEE (reference sequence). The CDR3 reads CASSLAGPKNTEAFF. CDR3 in DNA: TGTGCCAGCAGCTTGGCCGGGCCGAAAAACACTGAAGCTTTCTTT.

With respect to this clone: Other DNA sequences in this sample translate to the same CDR3. The J gene is TRBJ1-1, the V gene TRBV2, with D perhaps matching TRBD1 (5 bases). Germline V lookup: CDR1 SNHLY, CDR2 FYNNEI. Trimming stripped 4 bases from V and 2 bases from J, with 14 bases between. The CDR3 is 15 amino acids. The CDR3 protein is CASSGGGTLNTEAFF. CDR3 nucleotides: TGTGCCAGCAGTGGGGGGGGAACACTAAACACTGAAGCTTTCTTT.